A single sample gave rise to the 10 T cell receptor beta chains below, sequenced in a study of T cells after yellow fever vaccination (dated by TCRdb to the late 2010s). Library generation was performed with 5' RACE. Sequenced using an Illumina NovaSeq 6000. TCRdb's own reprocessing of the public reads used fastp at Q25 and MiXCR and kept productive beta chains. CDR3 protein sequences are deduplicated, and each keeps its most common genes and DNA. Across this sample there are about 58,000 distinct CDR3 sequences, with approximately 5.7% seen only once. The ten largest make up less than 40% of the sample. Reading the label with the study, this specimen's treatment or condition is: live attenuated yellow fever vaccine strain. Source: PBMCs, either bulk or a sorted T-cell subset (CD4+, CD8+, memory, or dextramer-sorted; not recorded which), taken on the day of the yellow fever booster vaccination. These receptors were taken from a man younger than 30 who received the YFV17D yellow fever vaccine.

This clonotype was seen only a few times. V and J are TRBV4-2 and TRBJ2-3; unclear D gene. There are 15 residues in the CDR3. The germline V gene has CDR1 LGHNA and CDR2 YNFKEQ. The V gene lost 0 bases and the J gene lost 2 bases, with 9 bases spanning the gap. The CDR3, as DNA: TGTGCCAGCAGCCAAGAGGGCAGATCCACAGATACGCAGTATTTT. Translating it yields CASSQEGRSTDTQYF.

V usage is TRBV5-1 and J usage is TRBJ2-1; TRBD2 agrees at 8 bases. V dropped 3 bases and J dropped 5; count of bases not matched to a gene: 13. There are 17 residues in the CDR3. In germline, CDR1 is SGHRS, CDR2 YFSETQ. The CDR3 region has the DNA TGCGCCAGCAGCTGGCCCGGGACTAGAACGGGCGACAATGAGCAGTTCTTC. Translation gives CASSWPGTRTGDNEQFF.

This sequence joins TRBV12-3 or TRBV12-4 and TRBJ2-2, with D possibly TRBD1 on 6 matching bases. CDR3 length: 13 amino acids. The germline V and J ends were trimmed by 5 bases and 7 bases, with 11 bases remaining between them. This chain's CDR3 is CASSPGESGELFF. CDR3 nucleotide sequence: TGTGCCAGCAGTCCAGGGGAGAGCGGGGAGCTGTTTTTT.

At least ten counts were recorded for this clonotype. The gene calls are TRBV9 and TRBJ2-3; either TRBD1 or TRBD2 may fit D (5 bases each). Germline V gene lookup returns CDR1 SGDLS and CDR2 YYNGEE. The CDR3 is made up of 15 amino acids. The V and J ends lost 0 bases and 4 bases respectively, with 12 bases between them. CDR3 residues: CASSVGRRDADTQYF. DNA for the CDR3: TGTGCCAGCAGCGTAGGTCGCAGGGACGCAGATACGCAGTATTTT.

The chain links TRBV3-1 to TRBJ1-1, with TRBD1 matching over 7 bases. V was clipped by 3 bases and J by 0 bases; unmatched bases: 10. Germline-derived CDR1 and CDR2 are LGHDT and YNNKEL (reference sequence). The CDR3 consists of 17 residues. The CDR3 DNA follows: TGTGCCAGCAGCCACCAACTTATCGGACAGGTGAACACTGAAGCTTTCTTT. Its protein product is CASSHQLIGQVNTEAFF.

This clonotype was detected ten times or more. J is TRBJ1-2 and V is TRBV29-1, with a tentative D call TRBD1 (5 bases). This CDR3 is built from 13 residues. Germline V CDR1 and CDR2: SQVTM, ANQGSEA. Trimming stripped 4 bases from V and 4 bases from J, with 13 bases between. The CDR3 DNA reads TGCAGCGTTGGGGGCGCGTCTAGCTATGGCTACACCTTC. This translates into CSVGGASSYGYTF.

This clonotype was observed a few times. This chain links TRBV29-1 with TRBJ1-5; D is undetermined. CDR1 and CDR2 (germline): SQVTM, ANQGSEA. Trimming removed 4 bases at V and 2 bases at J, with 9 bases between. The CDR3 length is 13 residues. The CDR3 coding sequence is TGCAGCGTTGGGGGAGGAGGCAATCAGCCCCAGCATTTT. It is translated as CSVGGGGNQPQHF.

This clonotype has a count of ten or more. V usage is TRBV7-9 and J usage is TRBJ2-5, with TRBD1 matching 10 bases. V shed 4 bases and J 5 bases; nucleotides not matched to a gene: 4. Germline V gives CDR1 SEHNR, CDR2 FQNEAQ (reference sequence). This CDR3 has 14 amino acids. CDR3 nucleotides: TGTGCCAGCAGCTCCCTGGGACAGGGGGAGACCCAGTACTTC. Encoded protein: CASSSLGQGETQYF.

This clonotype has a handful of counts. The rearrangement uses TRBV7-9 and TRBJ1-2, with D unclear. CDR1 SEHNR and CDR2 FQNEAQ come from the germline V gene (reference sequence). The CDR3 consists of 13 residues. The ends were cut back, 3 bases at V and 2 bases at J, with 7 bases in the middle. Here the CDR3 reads CASSLKVNYGYTF. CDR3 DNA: TGTGCCAGCAGCTTGAAAGTCAACTATGGCTACACCTTC.

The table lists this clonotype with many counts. The chain's CDR3 is CASSRGVNNSPLHF. CDR3 nucleotides: TGTGCCAGCAGCCGGGGCGTAAATAATTCACCCCTCCACTTT. The J gene is TRBJ1-6, the V gene TRBV6-6; possible D gene TRBD1, 5 bases. V gave up 6 bases and J gave up 5 bases, with 11 bases separating them. Germline CDR1 MNHNY, CDR2 SVGAGI (reference sequence). The length of the CDR3 is 14 residues.